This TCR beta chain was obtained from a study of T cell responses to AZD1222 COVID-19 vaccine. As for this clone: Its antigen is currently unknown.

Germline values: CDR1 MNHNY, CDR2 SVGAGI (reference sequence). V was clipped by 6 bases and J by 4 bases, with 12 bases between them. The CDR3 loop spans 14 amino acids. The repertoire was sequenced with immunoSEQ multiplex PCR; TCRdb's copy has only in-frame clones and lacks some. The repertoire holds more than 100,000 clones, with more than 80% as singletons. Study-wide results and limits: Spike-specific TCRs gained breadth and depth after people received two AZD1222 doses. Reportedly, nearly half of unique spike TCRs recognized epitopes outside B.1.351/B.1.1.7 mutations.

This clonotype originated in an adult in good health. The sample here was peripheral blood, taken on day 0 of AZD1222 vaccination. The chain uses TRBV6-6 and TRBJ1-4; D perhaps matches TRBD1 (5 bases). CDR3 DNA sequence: TGTGCCAGCAGCCCGGGGACGTTTAATGAAAAACTGTTTTTT. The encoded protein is CASSPGTFNEKLFF.